This T cell receptor (beta chain) is drawn from a study of cytomegalovirus exposure and HLA in healthy donors. Findings and caveats of the study: Solely CMV serostatus was available to characterize immune exposure.

This clone was picked up a small number of times. What it binds is not known. V gave up 7 bases and J gave up 5 bases, with 17 bases separating them. The CDR3 extends over 14 amino acids. Germline V gene data show CDR1 as SEHNR and CDR2 as FQNEAQ (reference sequence). The PCR had 60 Vbeta and 13 Jbeta primers. Only in-frame clones appear in the TCRdb table, and some are missing; sequencing was by immunoSEQ multiplex PCR. Among 85,000 to 130,000 clones listed, around 80% were seen once. The sequenced sample was PBMCs. V usage is TRBV7-9 and J usage is TRBJ2-5, with unresolved D. This TCR derives from a female donor in good health and CMV-seropositive. The CDR3 sequence is CASTQVTGWETQYF. For the CDR3, the DNA is TGTGCCAGCACCCAAGTTACGGGTTGGGAGACCCAGTACTTC.